These 18 T cell receptor beta chains were sequenced from one sample in a study of T cells after yellow fever vaccination. TCRdb recomputed calls from the 5' RACE reads with MiXCR, one row per CDR3 protein. The sample yields some 120,000 distinct CDR3 sequences, approximately 14% seen once. The sequenced sample was CD8+ T cells sorted from PBMCs, obtained 5 days after the yellow fever booster vaccination. Receptors were obtained from a man aged 18-30 years who received the YFV17D yellow fever vaccine.

This clonotype was found a few times. The chain combines TRBV12-5 with TRBJ2-2, with D maybe TRBD1 (6 bases). CDR1 and CDR2 (germline): LGHNT, FRNRAP. Trimming shortened V by 6 bases and J by 8 bases, and 16 bases separated the two germline ends. The CDR3 sequence is 14 residues long. Here the CDR3 DNA reads TGTGCTAGTGGCAAACAGGGACCCGGAGGGGAGCTGTTTTTT. Protein product: CASGKQGPGGELFF. Full variable domain (missing parts from reference TRBV12-5 and TRBJ2-2): DARVTQTPRHKVTEMGQEVTMRCQPILGHNTVFWYRQTMMQGLELLAYFRNRAPLDDSGMPKDRFSAEMPDATLATLKIQPSEPRDSAVYFCASGKQGPGGELFFGEGSRLTVL.

This clonotype turned up a few times. The chain is built from TRBV27 and TRBJ2-1, with 10 bases identical to TRBD1. Germline V lookup: CDR1 MNHEY, CDR2 SMNVEV (reference sequence). The CDR3 is made up of 15 amino acids. Germline trimming cut 7 bases from V and 8 bases from J; bases unmatched to any gene: 11. The CDR3: CASTSGGQGLHEQFF. The CDR3 DNA reads TGTGCCAGCACCTCCGGGGGACAGGGGTTGCATGAGCAGTTCTTC.

The chain couples TRBV12-3 or TRBV12-4 to TRBJ1-1; 8 bases are a match to TRBD1. This CDR3 is built from 11 residues. V shed 6 bases, J shed 8 bases, and the junction held 2 bases outside the gene matches. The DNA of the CDR3 is TGTGCCAGCAGCAGGACAGGGGAAGCTTTCTTT. It yields the protein CASSRTGEAFF.

There are a few counts of this clonotype. The V and J genes are TRBV7-3 and TRBJ2-3, with TRBD2 identical over 9 bases. The J segment lost 0 bases and the V segment lost 0 bases, leaving 7 bases of the junction unmatched. From germline, CDR1 is SGHTA and CDR2 FQGTGA. The CDR3 is 18 amino acids. The CDR3 sequence is CASSLTLASGTSTDTQYF. CDR3 in DNA: TGTGCCAGCAGCTTAACGTTGGCTAGCGGGACTAGCACAGATACGCAGTATTTT.

The table lists this clonotype with many counts. V gene TRBV27 combines with J gene TRBJ2-7; 7 nucleotides line up with TRBD1. The CDR3 is 15 amino acids. Per germline, CDR1 MNHEY and CDR2 SMNVEV (reference sequence). Trimming removed 2 bases from V and 0 bases from J; junction bases left unmatched: 4. The CDR3 DNA reads as TGTGCCAGCAGTTTAGTAGCAGGGGGCTCCTACGAGCAGTACTTC. Encoded protein: CASSLVAGGSYEQYF.

This clonotype was observed many times. V usage is TRBV7-9 and J usage is TRBJ2-1; D unresolved. This CDR3 contains 12 residues. V was pared by 4 bases and J by 10 bases, with 11 bases between. Germline V gives CDR1 SEHNR, CDR2 FQNEAQ (reference sequence). CDR3 residues: CASSWVWWEQFF. In DNA form, the CDR3 reads TGTGCCAGCAGCTGGGTTTGGTGGGAGCAGTTCTTC.

The V gene is TRBV30, the J gene TRBJ2-5; 9 bases are shared with TRBD2. CDR1 and CDR2 from the germline V gene are GTSNPN and SVGIG (reference sequence). This CDR3 is 15 amino acids long. The trim removed 4 bases at V and 9 bases at J, leaving 15 bases unmatched. The CDR3 nucleotides read TGTGCCTGGAAGTGGGGGACTAGCCTCTCGGGGGCCCAGTACTTC. Its translation: CAWKWGTSLSGAQYF.

The V and J genes are TRBV7-9 and TRBJ2-7; no clear D gene. The V end lost 6 bases, the J end lost 2 bases, and 17 bases lay between the germline ends. In germline, CDR1 is SEHNR, CDR2 FQNEAQ (reference sequence). The CDR3 consists of 15 residues. CDR3 DNA sequence: TGTGCCAGCAGACCCACGGAAAGATTCACCTACGAGCAGTACTTC. It is translated as CASRPTERFTYEQYF.

This clonotype was detected a few times. The chain carries TRBV7-9 and TRBJ1-1, with TRBD1 as a possible D gene (6 bases). This CDR3 has 12 residues. V lost 5 bases and J lost 6, with 10 bases in between. CDR1 and CDR2 (germline): SEHNR, FQNEAQ (reference sequence). This chain's CDR3 is CASSPGTSEAFF. The CDR3, as DNA: TGTGCCAGCAGCCCAGGGACATCTGAAGCTTTCTTT. The full variable domain, in which reference TRBV7-9 and TRBJ1-1 provide the parts outside the CDR3, is DTGVSQNPRHKITKRGQNVTFRCDPISEHNRLYWYRQTLGQGPEFLTYFQNEAQLEKSRLLSDRFSAERPKGSFSTLEIQRTEQGDSAMYLCASSPGTSEAFFGQGTRLTVV.

The CDR3 nucleotides are TGCAGTGCTAGATCCCCAGGGAACTACGAGCAGTACGTC. It encodes CSARSPGNYEQYV. The chain links TRBV20-1 to TRBJ2-7, with TRBD1 as a possible D gene (5 bases). This CDR3 spans 13 amino acids. V lost 2 bases to trimming and J lost 3 bases, with 11 bases between them. Germline CDR1 reads DFQATT; CDR2 reads SNEGSKA (reference sequence).

This clonotype was seen a handful of times. The CDR3 nucleotides read TGTGCCAGCAGCGTAGCTAGGACAGGGGTGGATGGCTACACCTTC. Its translation: CASSVARTGVDGYTF. This sequence joins TRBV9 and TRBJ1-2; 9 nucleotides line up with TRBD1. Per germline, CDR1 SGDLS and CDR2 YYNGEE. With V trimmed by 0 bases and J by 6 bases, 6 bases remained unmatched. The CDR3 is made up of 15 amino acids.

This chain links TRBV10-3 with TRBJ2-7, with 7 bases that match TRBD1. The CDR3 covers 13 residues. CDR1 is ENHRY, CDR2 SYGVKD, per germline. With 5 bases clipped from V and 3 bases from J, the junction kept 4 bases outside the gene matches. CDR3 coding DNA: TGTGCCATCAGTCCGGGACAGTACTACGAGCAGTACTTC. It yields the protein CAISPGQYYEQYF.

This clonotype was recorded many times. The chain is built from TRBV4-1 and TRBJ1-5; no firm D call. This CDR3 spans 15 amino acids. Germline V lookup: CDR1 MGHRA, CDR2 YSYEKL. V gave up 4 bases and J gave up 0 bases, with 10 bases separating them. CDR3 region: CASSPRWVSNQPQHF. Here the CDR3 DNA reads TGCGCCAGCAGCCCCCGCTGGGTTAGCAATCAGCCCCAGCATTTT.

This clonotype appeared a few times. The rearrangement uses TRBV19 and TRBJ2-1, with 10 bases lining up with TRBD2. CDR1 and CDR2 from the germline V gene are LNHDA and SQIVND (reference sequence). The CDR3 totals 17 residues. Trimming cost V 6 bases and J 3 bases; bases outside gene matches: 11. In nucleotides, the CDR3 is TGTGCCAGTAGCCCGAGTAGCGGGGGGCCCCTCTACAATGAGCAGTTCTTC. Residues: CASSPSSGGPLYNEQFF.

This clonotype was observed a handful of times. The gene calls are TRBV6-2 or TRBV6-3 and TRBJ2-5; tentative D call: TRBD1 (5 bases). The CDR3 covers 14 residues. Germline V CDR1 and CDR2: MNHEY, SVGEGT. The V gene lost 4 bases and the J gene lost 2 bases, with 11 bases spanning the gap. The CDR3: CASSSGMEQETQYF. The CDR3 region has the DNA TGTGCCAGCAGTTCAGGGATGGAACAAGAGACCCAGTACTTC.

This clonotype showed up just a few times. The rearrangement uses TRBV9 and TRBJ2-2; no clear D gene. This CDR3 has 13 amino acids. V lost 0 bases and J lost 4, with 4 bases in between. CDR1 is SGDLS and CDR2 is YYNGEE in the germline V gene. This CDR3 is CASSVARTGELFF. In nucleotides, the CDR3 is TGTGCCAGCAGCGTAGCACGCACCGGGGAGCTGTTTTTT.

The V and J genes are TRBV4-1 and TRBJ1-1; no reliable D call. CDR3 size: 13 residues. Germline CDR1 and CDR2: MGHRA and YSYEKL. V was cut by 3 bases and J by 8 bases, with 13 bases left in between. As DNA, the CDR3 is TGCGCCAGCAGCCACGTTGGAGAGAGGGAAGCTTTCTTT. It is translated as CASSHVGEREAFF.

This sequence joins TRBV5-1 and TRBJ1-2, with D possibly matching TRBD1 (6 bases). V lost 0 bases and J lost 5, with 14 bases in between. This CDR3 has 15 amino acids. The germline CDR1 and CDR2 sequences are SGHRS and YFSETQ. Written as DNA, the CDR3 is TGCGCCAGCAGCTTGGAGGCAGGGGCCCCATATGGCTACACCTTC. This encodes CASSLEAGAPYGYTF. Based on the CDR3 plus reference TRBV5-1 and TRBJ1-2, the full variable domain is KAGVTQTPRYLIKTRGQQVTLSCSPISGHRSVSWYQQTPGQGLQFLFEYFSETQRNKGNFPGRFSGRQFSNSRSEMNVSTLELGDSALYLCASSLEAGAPYGYTFGSGTRLTVV.